This T cell receptor (beta chain) was observed in a study of blood T cell repertoires in COVID-19. Study summary: Sites in the United States, Italy and Spain provided acute and convalescent COVID-19 samples. PBMCs, B-cell-depleted T cells, or T cells were the source of the cDNA or gDNA that made up the material.

Original methodology: Reference gene primer amplification in the assay estimated nucleated cell counts. Data came from immunoSEQ multiplex PCR; TCRdb stores just in-frame clones and leaves some out. V, J and clone size are taken as reported in that table, and D and trimming were inferred from the DNA itself. The repertoire holds under 200,000 clones, 70% to 90% seen once, with roughly 5% in the top ten. Germline CDR1 ENHRY, CDR2 SYGVKD. The V and J ends lost 3 bases and 3 bases respectively, with 14 bases between them. The CDR3 is made up of 15 amino acids. Sequenced: peripheral blood. This TCR came from a woman older than 75 with acute or convalescent COVID-19. This sequence joins TRBV10-3 and TRBJ1-1; the D gene is possibly TRBD1 (6 bases). The CDR3: CAISDGTRGYTEAFF. The DNA of the CDR3 is TGTGCCATCAGTGATGGGACGAGGGGGTACACTGAAGCTTTCTTT.